The T cell receptor beta chain under discussion was sequenced for a study of T cell responses to AZD1222 COVID-19 vaccine. Study background: Combined were second doses at about 4 or about 12 weeks. Study-wide results and caveats: Two AZD1222 doses significantly raised spike-specific TCR breadth and depth over controls. Most donors were white British and more were female, and clonal diversity was possibly underestimated. Nearly half of the spike-specific TCRs reportedly recognize variant regions that carry no mutations.

Turning to this clone: Its antigen is as yet unknown.

Sequenced by immunoSEQ multiplex PCR; TCRdb stores in-frame clones only, minus some. This sample has 90,000 to 120,000 clones, with roughly 89% found just once. Sequencing was performed on peripheral blood, taken on day 0 of AZD1222 vaccination. The clonotype originates from an adult in good health.

The CDR3 is CASSQARPGGTDTQYF. DNA for the CDR3: TGTGCCAGCAGCCAAGCTCGGCCCGGGGGCACAGATACGCAGTATTTT. The rearrangement links TRBV14 to TRBJ2-3; TRBD2 is a possible D gene (5 bases). Germline V gives CDR1 SGHDN, CDR2 FVKESK. This CDR3 region has 16 residues. V dropped 1 base and J dropped 1 base, with 12 bases sitting between them.